The 5 T cell receptor beta chains reported below all come from one sample, sequenced in a study of blood T cell repertoires in COVID-19. Sequencing used immunoSEQ multiplex PCR; TCRdb keeps in-frame clones, though not all of them. The sample shows roughly 67,000 clones, 76% of them seen only once. Sequencing used peripheral blood. All receptors come from a woman aged 45-60 years with active or convalescent COVID-19.

This clone was seen only a few times. This chain uses TRBV13 with TRBJ1-2; D unresolved. V was cut by 0 bases and J by 5 bases, with 7 bases left in between. Germline CDR1 is PRHDT and CDR2 is FYEKMQ (reference sequence). The CDR3 consists of 13 residues. CDR3 residues: CASSLGVRYGYTF. In nucleotides, the CDR3 is TGTGCCAGCAGCTTAGGGGTGAGGTATGGCTACACCTTC.

In its sample, this clone was seen once. The genes are TRBV12-5 and TRBJ2-1; D is uncertain. This CDR3 is 11 amino acids long. Germline V CDR1 and CDR2: LGHNT, FRNRAP. Trimming removed 6 bases at V and 13 bases at J, with 13 bases between. In DNA form, the CDR3 reads TGTGCTAGTGGGCCCACGGGTCTTCAGTTCTTC. Its translation is CASGPTGLQFF.

The CDR3, as DNA: TGTGCCACCAGCTCCCTATTGCAGGTCAATCAGCCCCAGCATTTT. Amino acids: CATSSLLQVNQPQHF. J is TRBJ1-5 and V is TRBV15; D is unresolved. This CDR3 contains 15 residues. In germline, CDR1 is LNHNV, CDR2 YYDKDF (reference sequence). V lost 5 bases and J lost 3, with 14 bases in between.

The chain links TRBV3-1 (or the pseudogene TRBV3-2) to TRBJ2-5, with D possibly TRBD1 on 7 matching bases. Deletions cut 1 base from V and 4 bases from J, with 10 bases between. Germline V gives CDR1 LGHDT, CDR2 YNNKEL (reference sequence). There are 14 residues in the CDR3. As DNA, the CDR3 is TGTGCCAGCAGCCAAGGTCAGGGGGGAGAGACCCAGTACTTC. As protein: CASSQGQGGETQYF.

Only one count was recorded for this clone. This chain connects TRBV5-6 to TRBJ1-1; TRBD1 agrees at 9 bases. J gave up 4 bases and V 2 bases, and 6 bases lay outside the gene matches. Per germline, CDR1 SGHDT and CDR2 YYEEEE. The CDR3 has 15 residues. The CDR3 DNA is TGTGCCAGCAGCTTTGGGACAGGGCGGGGCACTGAAGCTTTCTTT. It yields the protein CASSFGTGRGTEAFF.